This T cell receptor (beta chain) was documented in a study of regulatory T cells in long-lasting Graves disease. Indicated time point: newly diagnosed GD, antithyroid drugs for less than 3 months. PBMC RNA was the source of the TCR library. Library construction for TCR beta used iRepertoire HTBI primers and Arm-PCR of CDR3 regions. TCRdb re-called the multiplex PCR reads with MiXCR, one entry per CDR3 protein. Of roughly 220,000 distinct CDR3 sequences in the sample, about a sixth are singletons; the top ten hold 22%. This clonotype was picked up many times. The receptor was isolated from a female donor with Graves disease. The specimen was peripheral blood mononuclear cells (PBMCs), collected at new diagnosis, from a patient treated with antithyroid drugs.

The CDR3 nucleotides are TGTGCCAGTAGTATCCGGTCGACACGGTCGGCCGGGGAGCTGTTTTTT. The encoded protein is CASSIRSTRSAGELFF. The chain uses TRBV19 and TRBJ2-2; D remains unclear. Germline-derived CDR1 and CDR2 are LNHDA and SQIVND (reference sequence). CDR3 length: 16 amino acids. Trimming cost V 3 bases and J 6 bases, with 17 bases left between them.